These 8 T cell receptor beta chains originate from one sample sequenced in a study of blood T cells in healthy people across ages. Sample-barcoded 5' priming and a J-beta primer mix drove a second PCR of about 7 to 12 cycles. From the 5' RACE reads, TCRdb called clonotypes with MiXCR, one entry per CDR3 protein. Among 590,000 or so distinct CDR3 sequences listed, 25% to 35% were seen once. Sequenced sample: blood. Source of these receptors: a woman at least 80 years old in good health.

This clonotype was seen ten or more times. V gene TRBV2 combines with J gene TRBJ2-3; 7 nucleotides agree with TRBD1. The CDR3 is made up of 15 amino acids. Germline CDR1 reads SNHLY; CDR2 reads FYNNEI. Losses at the gene ends were 2 bases for V and 4 bases for J; bases not matched to a gene: 6. CDR3 amino acids: CASSERYRGADTQYF. In DNA form, the CDR3 reads TGTGCCAGCAGTGAAAGATACAGGGGCGCAGATACGCAGTATTTT.

This clonotype showed up just a few times. The chain employs TRBV5-6 and TRBJ2-4; a weak D match, TRBD1 (5 bases). The length of the CDR3 is 14 residues. CDR1 is SGHDT, CDR2 YYEEEE, per germline. Trimming cost V 0 bases and J 5 bases, with 9 bases left between them. CDR3 amino acids: CASSLERGENIQYF. In DNA, the CDR3 is TGTGCCAGCAGCTTGGAAAGGGGTGAAAACATTCAGTACTTC.

This clonotype was seen a few times. The CDR3 here is CAGSYAGVRETQYF. The CDR3 nucleotides read TGTGCCGGATCTTATGCAGGGGTGCGAGAGACCCAGTACTTC. This sequence joins TRBV28 and TRBJ2-5; the D gene is possibly TRBD1 (6 bases). V dropped 11 bases and J dropped 4 bases, with 20 bases sitting between them. This CDR3 has 14 amino acids. Per the germline V gene, CDR1 is MDHEN and CDR2 is SYDVKM. Full variable domain (remainder filled in from reference TRBV28 and TRBJ2-5): DVKVTQSSRYLVKRTGEKVFLECVQDMDHENMFWYRQDPGLGLRLIYFSYDVKMKEKGDIPEGYSVSREKKERFSLILESASTNQTSMYLCAGSYAGVRETQYFGPGTRLLVL.

This clonotype was seen only a few times. The chain has TRBV20-1 and TRBJ1-1; D perhaps matches TRBD1 (5 bases). V lost 1 base to trimming and J lost 11 bases, with 20 bases between them. This CDR3 spans 14 amino acids. Germline V gene sequence: CDR1 DFQATT, CDR2 SNEGSKA (reference sequence). CDR3 nucleotide sequence: TGCAGTGCTAGAGCCCCCTTCGAGGGGTTAGAGGCTTTCTTT. Its translation is CSARAPFEGLEAFF.

This clonotype was recorded a few times. The chain has TRBV20-1 and TRBJ1-4; 9 bases agree with TRBD1. The germline V gene encodes CDR1 DFQATT and CDR2 SNEGSKA (reference sequence). This CDR3 spans 15 amino acids. V shed 0 bases, J shed 8 bases, and the junction held 7 bases outside the gene matches. As DNA, the CDR3 is TGCAGTGCTAGAGAGCCAGGGACAGGGATAGAAAAACTGTTTTTT. It codes for CSAREPGTGIEKLFF.

V usage is TRBV7-6 and J usage is TRBJ2-5; a weak D match, TRBD1 (6 bases). This CDR3 is 14 amino acids long. Germline loops: CDR1 SGHVS, CDR2 FNYEAQ. The V gene lost 5 bases and the J gene lost 1 base, with 11 bases spanning the gap. The CDR3 DNA reads TGTGCCAGCAGCGTACAGGGAACCCAAGAGACCCAGTACTTC. It specifies CASSVQGTQETQYF.

The chain carries TRBV5-1 and TRBJ2-3, with D perhaps being TRBD1 or TRBD2 (6 bases each). This CDR3 has 16 residues. Trimming cost V 2 bases and J 4 bases, with 17 bases left between them. Germline lookup yields CDR1 SGHRS and CDR2 YFSETQ. The CDR3 sequence is CASSFNPGEVSDTQYF. CDR3 DNA sequence: TGCGCCAGCAGCTTCAATCCAGGGGAGGTCTCAGATACGCAGTATTTT. The full variable domain, its missing parts supplied by reference TRBV5-1 and TRBJ2-3, is KAGVTQTPRYLIKTRGQQVTLSCSPISGHRSVSWYQQTPGQGLQFLFEYFSETQRNKGNFPGRFSGRQFSNSRSEMNVSTLELGDSALYLCASSFNPGEVSDTQYFGPGTRLTVL.

Here the CDR3 reads CASSLDRAGKLFF. In nucleotides, the CDR3 is TGCGCCAGCAGCCTAGACAGGGCCGGAAAACTGTTTTTT. This chain joins TRBV5-1 and TRBJ1-4; 7 bases align to TRBD1. V was pared by 4 bases and J by 10 bases, with 7 bases of the junction left unmatched. This CDR3 region has 13 residues. Germline assignment: CDR1 SGHRS and CDR2 YFSETQ.